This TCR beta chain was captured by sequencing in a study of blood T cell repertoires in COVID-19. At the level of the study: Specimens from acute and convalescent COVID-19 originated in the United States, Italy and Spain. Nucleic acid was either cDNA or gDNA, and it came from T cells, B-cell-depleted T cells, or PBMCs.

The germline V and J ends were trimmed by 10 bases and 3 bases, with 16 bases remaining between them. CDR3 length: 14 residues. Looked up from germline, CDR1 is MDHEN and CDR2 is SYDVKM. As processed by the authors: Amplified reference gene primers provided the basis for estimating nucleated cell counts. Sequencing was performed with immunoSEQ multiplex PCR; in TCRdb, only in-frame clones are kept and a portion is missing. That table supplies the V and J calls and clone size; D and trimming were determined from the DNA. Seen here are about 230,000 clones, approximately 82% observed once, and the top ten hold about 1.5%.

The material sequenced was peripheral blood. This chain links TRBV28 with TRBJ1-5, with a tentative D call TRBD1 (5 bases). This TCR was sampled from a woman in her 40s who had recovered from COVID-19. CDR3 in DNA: TGTGCCACTCGCACCCCGGGGGTCAATCAGCCCCAGCATTTT. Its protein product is CATRTPGVNQPQHF.